This entry concerns a single T cell receptor beta chain. Its specificity is unknown. This record belongs to a study of shared clonotypes between healthy human individuals. Points from the study as a whole: Among a handful of donors, about 4.6% of naive CD4 clonotypes were found in common. Generally, estimated richness proved larger in naive subsets than it did in memory subsets.

Adult Caucasians living in Nashville, Tennessee made up all of the donors. This CDR3 spans 17 amino acids. Trimming took 5 bases from V and 2 from J; bases not matched to a gene: 5. Germline V gene lookup returns CDR1 SGHRS and CDR2 YFSETQ. Each PCR replicate from the sorted subsets contained around 200 ng DNA, which is about 31,000 T cell genomes. Data came from immunoSEQ multiplex PCR; TCRdb stores just in-frame clones and leaves some out. Altogether about 2.3 million clones are present, 80% to 95% being singletons, with the ten largest covering 0.3% to 0.45%. The chain recombines TRBV5-1 with TRBJ2-2; 14 nucleotides agree with TRBD2. Sequencing was done on a sample of naive CD4+ T cells from PBMCs. Described subset: CD45RA+ positively selected. This sequence was found in a man aged 18 to 30 in good health. Some clones in this sample may be carry-over from other donors' samples. CDR3 region: CASRRTSGRTNTGELFF. The CDR3, as DNA: TGCGCCAGCAGACGGACTAGCGGGAGGACCAACACCGGGGAGCTGTTTTTT.